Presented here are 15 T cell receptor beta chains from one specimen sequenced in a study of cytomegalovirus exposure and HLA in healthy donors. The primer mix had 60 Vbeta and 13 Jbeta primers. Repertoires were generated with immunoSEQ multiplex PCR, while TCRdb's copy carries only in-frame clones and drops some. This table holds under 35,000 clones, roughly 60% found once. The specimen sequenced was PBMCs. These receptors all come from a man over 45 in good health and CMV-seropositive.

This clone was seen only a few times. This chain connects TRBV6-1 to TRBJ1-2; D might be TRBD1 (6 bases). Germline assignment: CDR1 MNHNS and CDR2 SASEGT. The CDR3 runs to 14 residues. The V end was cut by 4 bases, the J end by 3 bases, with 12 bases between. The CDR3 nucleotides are TGTGCCAGCAGTGCCGCGGGGGCGCACTATGGCTACACCTTC. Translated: CASSAAGAHYGYTF.

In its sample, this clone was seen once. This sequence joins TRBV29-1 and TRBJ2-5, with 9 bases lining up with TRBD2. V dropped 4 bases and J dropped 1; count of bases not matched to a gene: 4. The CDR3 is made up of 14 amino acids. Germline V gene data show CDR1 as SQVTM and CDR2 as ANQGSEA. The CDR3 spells CSVAGTSLQETQYF. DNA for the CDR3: TGCAGCGTTGCCGGGACTAGCCTCCAAGAGACCCAGTACTTC.

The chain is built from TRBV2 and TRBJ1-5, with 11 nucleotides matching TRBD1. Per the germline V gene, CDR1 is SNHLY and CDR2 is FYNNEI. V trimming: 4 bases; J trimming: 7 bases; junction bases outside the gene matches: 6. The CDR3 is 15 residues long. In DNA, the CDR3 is TGTGCCAGCAGTGGGACAGGGGGCGCCGAACAGCCCCAGCATTTT. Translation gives CASSGTGGAEQPQHF. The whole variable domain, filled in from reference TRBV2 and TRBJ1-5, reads EPEVTQTPSHQVTQMGQEVILRCVPISNHLYFYWYRQILGQKVEFLVSFYNNEISEKSEIFDDQFSVERPDGSNFTLKIRSTKLEDSAMYFCASSGTGGAEQPQHFGDGTRLSIL.

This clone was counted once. CDR3 coding DNA: TGTGCCAGCAGGGGGACAGGGGCCAATCAGCCCCAGCATTTT. The encoded protein is CASRGTGANQPQHF. The V and J genes are TRBV2 and TRBJ1-5; 10 bases are shared with TRBD1. Trimming at V came to 6 bases and at J to 3 bases, leaving 2 bases not matched to a gene. Germline V CDR1 and CDR2: SNHLY, FYNNEI. The CDR3 spans 14 residues. The complete variable domain, with remaining parts taken from reference TRBV2 and TRBJ1-5, reads EPEVTQTPSHQVTQMGQEVILRCVPISNHLYFYWYRQILGQKVEFLVSFYNNEISEKSEIFDDQFSVERPDGSNFTLKIRSTKLEDSAMYFCASRGTGANQPQHFGDGTRLSIL.

The CDR3 region is CASSLVFSPETQYF. As DNA, the CDR3 is TGTGCCAGCAGCTTGGTTTTTAGCCCAGAGACCCAGTACTTC. The V gene is TRBV5-6, the J gene TRBJ2-5; D call uncertain. Trimming left V 0 bases short and J 4 bases short, with 10 bases between. This CDR3 has 14 residues. From germline, CDR1 is SGHDT and CDR2 YYEEEE.

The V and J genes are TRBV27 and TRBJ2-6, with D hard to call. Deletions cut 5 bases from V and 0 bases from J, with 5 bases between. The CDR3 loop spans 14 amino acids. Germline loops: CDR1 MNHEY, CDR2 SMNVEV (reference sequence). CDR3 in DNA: TGTGCCAGCAGTCGTTCCTCTGGGGCCAACGTCCTGACTTTC. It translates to CASSRSSGANVLTF.

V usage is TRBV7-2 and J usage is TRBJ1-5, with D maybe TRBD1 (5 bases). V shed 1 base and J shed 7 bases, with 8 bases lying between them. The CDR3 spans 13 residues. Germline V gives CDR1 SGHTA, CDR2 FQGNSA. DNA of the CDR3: TGTGCCAGCAGCTTAGTAGGGGAACAGCCCCAGCATTTT. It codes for CASSLVGEQPQHF.

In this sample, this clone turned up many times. The CDR3 region has the DNA TGTGCCAGCAGCGGAGGCGGAGGCAATGAGCAGTTCTTC. Residues: CASSGGGGNEQFF. The chain is built from TRBV9 and TRBJ2-1, with D maybe TRBD2 (5 bases). V was cut by 3 bases and J by 6 bases, with 10 bases left in between. Germline V gene data show CDR1 as SGDLS and CDR2 as YYNGEE. The CDR3 sequence is 13 residues long.

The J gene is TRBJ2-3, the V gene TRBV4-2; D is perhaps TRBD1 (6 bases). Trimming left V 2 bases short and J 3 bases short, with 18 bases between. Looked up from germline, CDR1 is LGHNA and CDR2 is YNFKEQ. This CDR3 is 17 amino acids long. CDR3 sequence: CASSQLPNRELTDTQYF. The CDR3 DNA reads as TGTGCCAGCAGCCAACTTCCTAACAGGGAGTTGACAGATACGCAGTATTTT.

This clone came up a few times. The CDR3 DNA follows: TGTGCCAGCAGTTTAGCCGGGATCTCGGGATACGAGCAGTACTTC. Protein sequence: CASSLAGISGYEQYF. This chain connects TRBV28 to TRBJ2-7; D may be TRBD2 (5 bases). CDR1 and CDR2 (germline): MDHEN, SYDVKM. Deletions cut 2 bases from V and 4 bases from J, with 15 bases between. CDR3 length: 15 amino acids.

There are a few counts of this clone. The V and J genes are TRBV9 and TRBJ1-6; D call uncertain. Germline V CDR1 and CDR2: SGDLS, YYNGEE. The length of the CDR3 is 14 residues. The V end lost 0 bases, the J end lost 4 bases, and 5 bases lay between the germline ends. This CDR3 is CASSVEEYNSPLHF. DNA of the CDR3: TGTGCCAGCAGCGTAGAGGAGTATAATTCACCCCTCCACTTT.

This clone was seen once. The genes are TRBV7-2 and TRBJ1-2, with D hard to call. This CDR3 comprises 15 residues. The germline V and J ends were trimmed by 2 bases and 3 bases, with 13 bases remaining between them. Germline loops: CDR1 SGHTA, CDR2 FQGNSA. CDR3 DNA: TGTGCCAGCAGCTTATTGTGGGGAGTCGACTATGGCTACACCTTC. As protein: CASSLLWGVDYGYTF.

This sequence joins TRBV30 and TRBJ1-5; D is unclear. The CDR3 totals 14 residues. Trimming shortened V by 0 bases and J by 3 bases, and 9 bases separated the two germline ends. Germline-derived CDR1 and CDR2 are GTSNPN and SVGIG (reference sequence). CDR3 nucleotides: TGTGCCTGGAGTGTACCCAGACTCAATCAGCCCCAGCATTTT. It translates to CAWSVPRLNQPQHF.

CDR3 in amino acids: CASKGASRANYGYTF. The CDR3 coding sequence is TGTGCCAGCAAAGGGGCGTCTCGAGCTAACTATGGCTACACCTTC. The V call is TRBV6-6, the J call TRBJ1-2; the D gene is possibly TRBD1 (5 bases). The germline V gene encodes CDR1 MNHNY and CDR2 SVGAGI (reference sequence). Trimming removed 7 bases at V and 0 bases at J, with 15 bases between. This CDR3 has 15 residues.

The CDR3 protein is CASKTNRAPYTEAFF. DNA of the CDR3: TGTGCCAGCAAGACTAACAGGGCCCCCTACACTGAAGCTTTCTTT. This sequence joins TRBV2 and TRBJ1-1, with D perhaps TRBD1 (6 bases). The CDR3 is 15 residues long. Germline lookup yields CDR1 SNHLY and CDR2 FYNNEI. V lost 7 bases and J 3 bases, leaving 18 bases between the germline ends.